This T cell receptor beta chain was profiled in a study of cytomegalovirus exposure and HLA in healthy donors. Study-level points and caveats: As a later analysis revealed, the rate of TCR association differed by HLA locus, with DRB1 most and HLA-C fewest.

The PCR made use of 60 Vbeta and 13 Jbeta primers. TCRdb keeps only in-frame clones here, not all; method: immunoSEQ multiplex PCR. Among more than 95,000 clones listed, less than 80% were seen once. Germline lookup yields CDR1 SGDLS and CDR2 YYNGEE. The CDR3 loop spans 15 amino acids. Losses at the gene ends were 4 bases for V and 2 bases for J; bases not matched to a gene: 8. Remarks on this clone: The antigen is undetermined.

The sequenced sample was PBMCs. This sequence joins TRBV9 and TRBJ2-5, with TRBD1 identical over 7 bases. The receptor was derived from a woman in her 50s in good health and CMV-seronegative. In DNA form, the CDR3 reads TGTGCCAGCAGCTCATGGGACAGAGGACAAGAGACCCAGTACTTC. Protein sequence: CASSSWDRGQETQYF.